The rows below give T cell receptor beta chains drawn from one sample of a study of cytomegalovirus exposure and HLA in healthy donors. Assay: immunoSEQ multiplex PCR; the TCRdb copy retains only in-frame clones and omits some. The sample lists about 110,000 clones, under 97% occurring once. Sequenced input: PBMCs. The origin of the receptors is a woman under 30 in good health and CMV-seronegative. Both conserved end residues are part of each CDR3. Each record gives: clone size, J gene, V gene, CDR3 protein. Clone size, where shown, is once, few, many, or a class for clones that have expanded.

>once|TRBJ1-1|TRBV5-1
CASSLGDRLLNTEAFF
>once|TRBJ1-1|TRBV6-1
CASSTTGSTEAFF
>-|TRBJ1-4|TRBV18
CASSPTGRSNEKLFF
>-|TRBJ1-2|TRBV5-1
CASSPQGQKPYGYTF
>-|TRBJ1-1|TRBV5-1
CASSHNGQTLMSTEAFF
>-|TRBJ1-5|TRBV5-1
CASSLGTGSVQPQHF
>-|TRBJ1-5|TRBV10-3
CAISQGRDQPQHF
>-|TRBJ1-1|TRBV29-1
CSHAWAGGYTEAFF
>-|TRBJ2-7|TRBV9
CASSVGGGGRSYEQYF
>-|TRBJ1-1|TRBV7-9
CASRFRVVNTEAFF
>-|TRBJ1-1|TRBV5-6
CASTILGAGSAEAFF
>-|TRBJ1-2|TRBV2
CASSGTRSGTGANIDYGYTF
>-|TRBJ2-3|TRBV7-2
CASSLLAGGGTDTQYF
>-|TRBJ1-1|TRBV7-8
CASSLANPTGNTEAFF
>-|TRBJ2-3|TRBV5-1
CASSLGLTDTQYF